This TCR beta chain stems from a study of T-cell memory formation after mild COVID-19. About the research overall: The TCR clusters were mostly specific to one donor. The study, taken as a whole, reports: Day 15 to 85 contracting clones showed balanced CD4/CD8; later expanders leaned CD4+. Chiefly within CM and EM were the contracting CD4+ clones; CD8+ ones were within EMRA.

5'RACE with constant-segment primers yielded barcoded, UMI-tagged TCR alpha and TCR beta cDNA libraries. TCRdb re-derived calls from the 5' RACE reads in MiXCR, one entry per CDR3 protein. Seen here are about 180,000 distinct CDR3 sequences, about a sixth observed once, and the top ten hold about 1.9%. The CDR3 runs to 16 residues. V was pared by 5 bases and J by 4 bases, with 19 bases between. Looked up from germline, CDR1 is SEHNR and CDR2 is FQNEAQ (reference sequence). This clonotype was recorded a few times. Its antigen is as yet unknown. V and J are TRBV7-9 and TRBJ2-3, with a tentative D call TRBD2 (6 bases). This sequence originates from an adult woman who had mild COVID-19 (a few samples of this study predate the infection). Cell type and time point are not known. The sample taken for sequencing was PBMCs or a T cell subset sorted from them (not recorded which). The CDR3 DNA follows: TGTGCCAGCAGCCTACCCCCGGGACTGTCACCAGATACGCAGTATTTT. Encoded protein: CASSLPPGLSPDTQYF.